This record looks at one TCR beta chain sequence and its context. Its specificity is unknown. This entry belongs to a study of OX40 agonist ivuxolimab in advanced cancers. At the level of the study: A mean age of about 56 years, range roughly 20 to 80, was recorded, and roughly 80% were male. Study observations and caveats: Individuals who were partial responders at 0.1-3.0 mg/kg had clonal expansion that ranked among the lowest.

Libraries were prepared by immunoSEQ multiplex PCR; TCRdb keeps only in-frame clonotypes and omits some of them. This table holds 60,000 to 70,000 clones, approximately 90% found once. Patients who had autoimmune disease history or got systemic immunosuppression were left out. The sequence derives from an adult with an advanced solid tumor such as melanoma, head and neck, liver or kidney cancer. The sample consisted of CD4+ or CD8+ T cells sorted from blood, taken in a trial of the OX40 agonist ivuxolimab.

CDR3 bases: TGTGCCAGCAGCCGAAATATAGCGGGAGGTTCCGAGCAGTACTTC. This sequence encodes CASSRNIAGGSEQYF. The chain couples TRBV4-2 to TRBJ2-7; 10 bases are a match to TRBD2. The V gene end was trimmed by 4 bases and the J gene end by 6 bases; junction bases not matched to a gene: 9. The V gene's germline CDR1 is LGHNA and CDR2 YNFKEQ. The CDR3 spans 15 residues.